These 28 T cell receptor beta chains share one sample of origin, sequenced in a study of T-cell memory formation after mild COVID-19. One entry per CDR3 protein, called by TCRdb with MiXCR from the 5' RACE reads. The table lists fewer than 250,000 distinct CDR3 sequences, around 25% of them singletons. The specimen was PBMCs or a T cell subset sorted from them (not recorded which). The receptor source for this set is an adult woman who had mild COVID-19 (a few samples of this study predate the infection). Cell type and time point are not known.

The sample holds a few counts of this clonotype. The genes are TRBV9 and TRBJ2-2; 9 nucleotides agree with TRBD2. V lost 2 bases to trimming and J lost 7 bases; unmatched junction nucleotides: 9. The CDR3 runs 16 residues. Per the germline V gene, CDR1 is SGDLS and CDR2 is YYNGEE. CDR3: CASSVQAGGGGGELFF. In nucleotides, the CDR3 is TGTGCCAGCAGCGTCCAAGCGGGGGGAGGTGGCGGGGAGCTGTTTTTT.

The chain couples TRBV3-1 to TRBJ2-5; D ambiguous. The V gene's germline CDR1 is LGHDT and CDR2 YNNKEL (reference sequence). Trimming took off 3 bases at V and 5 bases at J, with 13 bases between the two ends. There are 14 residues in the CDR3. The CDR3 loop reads CASSHFRPGETQYF. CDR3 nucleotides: TGTGCCAGCAGCCACTTTAGACCCGGGGAGACCCAGTACTTC.

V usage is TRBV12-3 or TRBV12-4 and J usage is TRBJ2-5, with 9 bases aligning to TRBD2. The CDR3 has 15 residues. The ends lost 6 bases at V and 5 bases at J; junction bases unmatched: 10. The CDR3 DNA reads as TGTGCCAGCAGCAAGAATAGCGGGGGAAGGGAGACCCAGTACTTC. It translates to CASSKNSGGRETQYF.

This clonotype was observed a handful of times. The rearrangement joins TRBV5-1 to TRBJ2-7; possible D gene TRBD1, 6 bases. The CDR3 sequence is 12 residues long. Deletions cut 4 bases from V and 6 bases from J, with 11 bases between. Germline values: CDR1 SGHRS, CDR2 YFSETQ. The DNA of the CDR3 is TGCGCCAGCAGCCTAGGACAGCTCGAGCAGTACTTC. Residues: CASSLGQLEQYF.

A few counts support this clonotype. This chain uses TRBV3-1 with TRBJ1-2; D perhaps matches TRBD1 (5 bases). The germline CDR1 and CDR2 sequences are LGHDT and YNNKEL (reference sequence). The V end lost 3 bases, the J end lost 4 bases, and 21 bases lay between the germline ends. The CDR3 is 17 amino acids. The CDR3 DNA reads TGTGCCAGCAGCCAGCGCAAGATCCGGGACGCATCCTATGGCTACACCTTC. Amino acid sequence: CASSQRKIRDASYGYTF.

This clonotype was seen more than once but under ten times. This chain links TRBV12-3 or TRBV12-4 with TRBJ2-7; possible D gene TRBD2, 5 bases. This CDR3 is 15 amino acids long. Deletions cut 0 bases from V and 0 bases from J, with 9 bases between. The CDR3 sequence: CASSLAGVSSYEQYF. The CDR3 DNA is TGTGCCAGCAGTTTAGCGGGAGTCTCCTCCTACGAGCAGTACTTC.

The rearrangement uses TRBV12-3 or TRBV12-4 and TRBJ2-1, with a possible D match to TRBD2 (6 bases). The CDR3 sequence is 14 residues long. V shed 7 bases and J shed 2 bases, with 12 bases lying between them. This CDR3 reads CASTSRGTYNEQFF. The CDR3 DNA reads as TGTGCCAGCACCTCGCGGGGAACCTACAATGAGCAGTTCTTC.

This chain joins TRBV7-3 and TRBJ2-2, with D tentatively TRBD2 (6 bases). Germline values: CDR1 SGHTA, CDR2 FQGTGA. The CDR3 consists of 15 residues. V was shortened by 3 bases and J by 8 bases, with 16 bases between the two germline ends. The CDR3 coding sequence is TGTGCCAGCAGCTTGGATAGCGGCGGTCCGGGGGAGCTGTTTTTT. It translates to CASSLDSGGPGELFF.

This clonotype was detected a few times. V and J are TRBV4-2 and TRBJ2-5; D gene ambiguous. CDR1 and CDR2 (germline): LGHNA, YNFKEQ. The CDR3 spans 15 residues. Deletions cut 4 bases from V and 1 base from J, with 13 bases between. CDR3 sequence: CASSLSRSSQETQYF. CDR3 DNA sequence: TGTGCCAGCAGCCTCAGCAGGTCCAGCCAAGAGACCCAGTACTTC.

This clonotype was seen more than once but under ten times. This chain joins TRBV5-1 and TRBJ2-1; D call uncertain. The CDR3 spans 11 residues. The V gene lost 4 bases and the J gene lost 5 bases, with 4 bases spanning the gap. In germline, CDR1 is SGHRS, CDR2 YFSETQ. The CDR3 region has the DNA TGCGCCAGCAGCCAAAACAATGAGCAGTTCTTC. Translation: CASSQNNEQFF.

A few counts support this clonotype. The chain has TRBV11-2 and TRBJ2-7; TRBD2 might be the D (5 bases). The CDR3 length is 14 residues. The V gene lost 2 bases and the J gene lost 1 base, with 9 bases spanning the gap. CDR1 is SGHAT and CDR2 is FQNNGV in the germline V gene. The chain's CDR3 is CASSLYRGSYEQYF. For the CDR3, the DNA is TGTGCCAGCAGCTTATATCGGGGTTCCTACGAGCAGTACTTC.

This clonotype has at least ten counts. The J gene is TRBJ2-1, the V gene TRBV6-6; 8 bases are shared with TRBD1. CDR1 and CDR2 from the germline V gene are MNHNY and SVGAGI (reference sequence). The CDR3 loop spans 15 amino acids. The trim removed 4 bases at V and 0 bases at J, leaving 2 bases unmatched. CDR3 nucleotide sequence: TGTGCCAGCAGTTTTACAGGGGGCTCCTACAATGAGCAGTTCTTC. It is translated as CASSFTGGSYNEQFF.

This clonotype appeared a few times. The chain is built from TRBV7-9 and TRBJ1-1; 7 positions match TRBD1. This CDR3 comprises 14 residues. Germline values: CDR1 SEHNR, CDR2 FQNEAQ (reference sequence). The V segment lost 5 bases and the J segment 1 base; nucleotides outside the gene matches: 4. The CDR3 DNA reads TGTGCCAGCAGCCCCGGACAGGCGAACACTGAAGCTTTCTTT. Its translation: CASSPGQANTEAFF.

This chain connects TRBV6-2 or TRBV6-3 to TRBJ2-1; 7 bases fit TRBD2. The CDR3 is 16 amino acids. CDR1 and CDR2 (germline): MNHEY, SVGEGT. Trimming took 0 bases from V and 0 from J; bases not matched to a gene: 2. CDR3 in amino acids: CASSYSRESSYNEQFF. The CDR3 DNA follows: TGTGCCAGCAGTTACTCGCGGGAGAGCTCCTACAATGAGCAGTTCTTC.

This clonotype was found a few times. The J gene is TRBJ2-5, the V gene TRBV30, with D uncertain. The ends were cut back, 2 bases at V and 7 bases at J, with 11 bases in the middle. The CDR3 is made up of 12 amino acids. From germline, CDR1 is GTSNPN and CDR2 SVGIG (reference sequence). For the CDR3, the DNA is TGTGCCTGGAGTCTTTCCCTCGCGACCCAGTACTTC. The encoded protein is CAWSLSLATQYF. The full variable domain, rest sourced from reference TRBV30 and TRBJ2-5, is SQTIHQWPATLVQPVGSPLSLECTVEGTSNPNLYWYRQAAGRGLQLLFYSVGIGQISSEVPQNLSASRPQDRQFILSSKKLLLSDSGFYLCAWSLSLATQYFGPGTRLLVL.

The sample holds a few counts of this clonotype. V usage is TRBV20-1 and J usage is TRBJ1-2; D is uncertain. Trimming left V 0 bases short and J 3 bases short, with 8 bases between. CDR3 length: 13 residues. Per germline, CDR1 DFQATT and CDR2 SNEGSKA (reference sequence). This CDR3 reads CSAREQNHYGYTF. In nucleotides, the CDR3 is TGCAGTGCTAGAGAACAGAACCACTATGGCTACACCTTC.

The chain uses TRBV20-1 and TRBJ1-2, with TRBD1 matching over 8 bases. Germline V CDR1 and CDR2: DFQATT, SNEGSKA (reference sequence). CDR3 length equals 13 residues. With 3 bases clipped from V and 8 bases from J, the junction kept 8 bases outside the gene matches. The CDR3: CSARDREALGYTF. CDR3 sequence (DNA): TGCAGTGCTAGGGACAGGGAAGCCCTCGGCTACACCTTC.

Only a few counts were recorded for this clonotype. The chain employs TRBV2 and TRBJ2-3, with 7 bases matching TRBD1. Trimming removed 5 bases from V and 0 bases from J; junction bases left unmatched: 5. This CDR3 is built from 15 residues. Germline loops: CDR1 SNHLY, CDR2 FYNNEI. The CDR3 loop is CASSRQGGSTDTQYF. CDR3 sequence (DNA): TGTGCCAGCAGTCGACAGGGTGGGAGCACAGATACGCAGTATTTT.

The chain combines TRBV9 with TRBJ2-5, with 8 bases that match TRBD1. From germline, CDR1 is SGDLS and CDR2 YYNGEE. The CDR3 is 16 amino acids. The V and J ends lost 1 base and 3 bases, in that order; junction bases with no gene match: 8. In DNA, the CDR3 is TGTGCCAGCAGCGTATCAGGGGCAGGGGGCGAAGAGACCCAGTACTTC. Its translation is CASSVSGAGGEETQYF.

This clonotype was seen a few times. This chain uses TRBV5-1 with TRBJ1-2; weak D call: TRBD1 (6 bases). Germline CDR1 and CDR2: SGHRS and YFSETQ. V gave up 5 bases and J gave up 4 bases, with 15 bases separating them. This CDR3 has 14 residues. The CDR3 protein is CASRPQGYSYGYTF. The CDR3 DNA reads TGCGCCAGCAGACCTCAGGGGTACAGCTATGGCTACACCTTC. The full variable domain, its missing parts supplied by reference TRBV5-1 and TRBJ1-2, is KAGVTQTPRYLIKTRGQQVTLSCSPISGHRSVSWYQQTPGQGLQFLFEYFSETQRNKGNFPGRFSGRQFSNSRSEMNVSTLELGDSALYLCASRPQGYSYGYTFGSGTRLTVV.

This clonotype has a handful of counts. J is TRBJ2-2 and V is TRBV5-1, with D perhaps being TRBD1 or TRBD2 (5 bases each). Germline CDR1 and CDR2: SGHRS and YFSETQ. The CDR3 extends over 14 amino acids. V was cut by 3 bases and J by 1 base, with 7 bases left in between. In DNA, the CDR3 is TGCGCCAGCAGCTGGGACCAGAACACCGGGGAGCTGTTTTTT. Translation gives CASSWDQNTGELFF. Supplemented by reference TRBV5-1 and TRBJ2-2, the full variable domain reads KAGVTQTPRYLIKTRGQQVTLSCSPISGHRSVSWYQQTPGQGLQFLFEYFSETQRNKGNFPGRFSGRQFSNSRSEMNVSTLELGDSALYLCASSWDQNTGELFFGEGSRLTVL.

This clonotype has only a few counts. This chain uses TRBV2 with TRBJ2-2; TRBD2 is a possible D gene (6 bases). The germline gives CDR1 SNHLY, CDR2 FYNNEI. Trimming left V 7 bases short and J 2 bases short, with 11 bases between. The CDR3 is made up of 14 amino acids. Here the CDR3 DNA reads TGTGCCAGCATCCCACTAGCTAACACCGGGGAGCTGTTTTTT. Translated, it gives CASIPLANTGELFF.

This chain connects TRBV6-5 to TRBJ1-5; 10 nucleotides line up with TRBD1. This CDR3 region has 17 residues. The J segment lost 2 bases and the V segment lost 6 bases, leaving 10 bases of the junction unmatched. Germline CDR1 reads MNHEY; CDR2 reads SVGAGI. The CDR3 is CASRSHPGTGGNQPQHF. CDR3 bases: TGTGCCAGCAGGTCCCATCCTGGGACAGGGGGCAATCAGCCCCAGCATTTT.

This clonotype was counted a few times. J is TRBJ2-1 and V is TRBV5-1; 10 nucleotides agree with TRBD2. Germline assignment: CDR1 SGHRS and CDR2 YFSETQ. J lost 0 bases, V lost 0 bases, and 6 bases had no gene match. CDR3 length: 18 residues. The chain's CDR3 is CASSLEVAGGSSYNEQFF. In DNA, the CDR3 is TGCGCCAGCAGCTTGGAGGTAGCGGGAGGAAGCTCCTACAATGAGCAGTTCTTC.

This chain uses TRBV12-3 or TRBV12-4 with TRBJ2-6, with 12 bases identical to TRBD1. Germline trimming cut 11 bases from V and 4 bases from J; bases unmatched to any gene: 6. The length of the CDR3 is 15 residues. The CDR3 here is CAGGQGARGANVLTF. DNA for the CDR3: TGTGCCGGGGGACAGGGGGCACGAGGGGCCAACGTCCTGACTTTC.

CDR3 nucleotides: TGTGCCAGCAGCCACCTAAGGCCGGGAAAGAACTACGAGCAGTACTTC. Translating it yields CASSHLRPGKNYEQYF. This rearrangement joins TRBV3-1 to TRBJ2-7, with D perhaps matching TRBD2 (5 bases). The CDR3 extends over 16 amino acids. The germline CDR1 and CDR2 sequences are LGHDT and YNNKEL (reference sequence). V lost 3 bases and J 3 bases, leaving 18 bases between the germline ends.

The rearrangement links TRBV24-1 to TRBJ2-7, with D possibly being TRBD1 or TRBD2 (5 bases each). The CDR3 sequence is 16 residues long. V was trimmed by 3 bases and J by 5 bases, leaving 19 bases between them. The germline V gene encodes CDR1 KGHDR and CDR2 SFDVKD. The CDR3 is CATSDNGDGPADEQYF. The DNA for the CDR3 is TGTGCCACCAGTGATAATGGGGACGGCCCGGCAGACGAGCAGTACTTC.

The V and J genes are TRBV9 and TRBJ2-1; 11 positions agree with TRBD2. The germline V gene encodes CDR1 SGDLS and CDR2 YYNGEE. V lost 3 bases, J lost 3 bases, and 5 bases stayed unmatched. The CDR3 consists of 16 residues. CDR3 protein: CASSGTGLADYNEQFF. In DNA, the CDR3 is TGTGCCAGCAGCGGAACGGGACTAGCGGACTACAATGAGCAGTTCTTC. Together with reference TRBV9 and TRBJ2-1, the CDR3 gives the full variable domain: DSGVTQTPKHLITATGQRVTLRCSPRSGDLSVYWYQQSLDQGLQFLIQYYNGEERAKGNILERFSAQQFPDLHSELNLSSLELGDSALYFCASSGTGLADYNEQFFGPGTRLTVL.